This T cell receptor (beta chain) came from a study of CXCR3-negative and CXCR3-positive naive CD8 T cells. TRB cDNA was prepared as libraries by UMI-labeled 5' RACE. One entry per CDR3 protein, without DNA, is what TCRdb gives after re-calling the 5' RACE reads. The table for this sample gives over 95,000 distinct CDR3 sequences. In the case of this clonotype: Its antigen is still unknown.

Overall study findings and caveats: CXCR3-positive naive cells carried more hydrophobic TRB CDR3s than CXCR3-negative naive cells did.

Germline V lookup: CDR1 SGHVS, CDR2 FQNEAQ. This CDR3 comprises 15 residues. Sequenced material: naive CXCR3+ CD8+ T cells from blood. The sample's subset: CD45RO-CCR7+CD27+CD95- naive CD8+ T cells expressing CXCR3 (TNR3+). This chain joins TRBV7-8 and TRBJ2-7; with no DNA, the TCRdb D assignment of TRBD2 cannot be verified. The receptor was isolated from a human donor in good health. Some clones in this sample may be carry-over from other donors' samples. The CDR3 is CASSLHRWEGDEQYF.